This T cell receptor (beta chain) was sequenced during a study of T cell clusters in autoimmune cytopenias. TRB was amplified from about 270 ng of peripheral blood genomic DNA per sample. Germline CDR1 and CDR2: LNHDA and SQIVND (reference sequence). The CDR3 sequence is 15 residues long. TRB was amplified by touch-down multiplex PCR, primer pools A and B combined. For each CDR3 protein, TCRdb gives one entry from its re-call of the multiplex PCR reads, without DNA. The sample table includes around 8,000 distinct CDR3 sequences. This clonotype is identified as medium-sized (0.01 to 0.1%) from frequency.

This chain joins TRBV19 and TRBJ2-3; without DNA, the TCRdb call of TRBD1 cannot be checked. This clonotype was obtained from a human donor with an autoimmune cytopenia or autoimmune hepatitis (not recorded which). The sequenced sample consisted of peripheral blood. CDR3 amino acids: CASSRQGLSTDTQYF.